Listed below are T cell receptor beta chains from one sample, sequenced in a study of cytomegalovirus exposure and HLA in healthy donors. Sequencing was performed with immunoSEQ multiplex PCR; in TCRdb, only in-frame clones are kept and a portion is missing. The sample is made up of some 80,000 clones, and the top ten hold approximately 1.1% of it. The specimen was PBMCs. The receptor source for this set is a woman aged 25 to 45 in good health and CMV-seronegative. Both conserved end residues are part of each CDR3.

V,CDR3
TRBV10-3,CATRAGGMNTEAFF
TRBV5-1,CASSLDGQGNTEDFF
TRBV6-6,CASSYDSGKDGYTF
TRBV4-2,CASSRGQVNEQFF
TRBV30,CAWNSGGADEQFF
TRBV2,CASTPGTSRSYEQYF
TRBV4-1,CASSQEAGVGTDTQYF
TRBV30,CAWSLGINYGYTF
TRBV15,CATSRGQGVGEPQHF
TRBV5-1,CASVGDVGDTEAFF
TRBV4-2,CASSQAGSGANVLTF
TRBV30,CAWSTLQNSPLHF
TRBV4-1,CASSQDGGYSNQPQHF
TRBV7-9,CASSLATGSHNEQFF
TRBV4-1,CASSQLPTGDYEQYF
TRBV2,CAEGTGWETQYF
TRBV28,CASSLPRGQGAWQPQHF
TRBV7-9,CASSLVGQFHGYTF
TRBV7-8,CASSSGLAGVEETQYF
TRBV29-1,CSGTLAPEWDTQYF
TRBV18,CASSRQQGMDQPQHF
TRBV6-5,CASSYLPGGQYGYTF
TRBV5-1,CASGDRVQAGELFF
TRBV5-8,CASSHRDRWYEQYF
TRBV13,CASSSGDSPYEQYF
TRBV2,CASGEGGLRGREQYF
TRBV29-1,CSVGSTGLGLYEQYF
TRBV15,CATRAGAGNEQYF
TRBV29-1,CSVGPGTGGYGYTF
TRBV15,CATSPGQQETQYF
TRBV5-1,CASSFGTASYEQYF
TRBV6-5,CASSYPNQGAYGYTF
TRBV7-2,CASSLWPGSYEQYF
TRBV5-6,CASSLVGSYEQYF
TRBV27,CASSLSWGRDTEAFF
TRBV2,CASRDRVSPNSPLHF
TRBV5-1,CASSSLRQGAEAFF
TRBV11-2,CASSFSPAASATNEKLFF
TRBV5-4,CASSKDSSYEQYF
TRBV30,CAWSGGQGVNEQYF
TRBV19,CASSQGGLAYEQYF
TRBV6-4,CASSLSGGAGNEQFF